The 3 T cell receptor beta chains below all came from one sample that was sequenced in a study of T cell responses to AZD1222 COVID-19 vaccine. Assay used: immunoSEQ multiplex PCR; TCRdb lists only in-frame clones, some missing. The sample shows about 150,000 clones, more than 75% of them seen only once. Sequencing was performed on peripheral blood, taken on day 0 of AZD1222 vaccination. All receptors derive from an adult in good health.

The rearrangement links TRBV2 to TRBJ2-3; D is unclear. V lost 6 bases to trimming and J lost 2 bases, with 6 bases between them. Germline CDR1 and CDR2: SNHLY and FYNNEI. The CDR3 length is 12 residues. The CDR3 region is CASSDNTDTQYF. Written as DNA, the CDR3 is TGTGCCAGCAGCGACAACACAGATACGCAGTATTTT. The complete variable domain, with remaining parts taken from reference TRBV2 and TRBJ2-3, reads EPEVTQTPSHQVTQMGQEVILRCVPISNHLYFYWYRQILGQKVEFLVSFYNNEISEKSEIFDDQFSVERPDGSNFTLKIRSTKLEDSAMYFCASSDNTDTQYFGPGTRLTVL.

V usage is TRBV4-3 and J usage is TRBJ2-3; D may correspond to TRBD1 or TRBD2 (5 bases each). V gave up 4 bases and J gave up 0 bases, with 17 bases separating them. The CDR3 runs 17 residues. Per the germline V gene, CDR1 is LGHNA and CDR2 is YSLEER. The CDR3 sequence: CASSRQSGPSSTDTQYF. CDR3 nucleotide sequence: TGCGCCAGCAGCCGCCAATCGGGACCTTCCAGCACAGATACGCAGTATTTT.

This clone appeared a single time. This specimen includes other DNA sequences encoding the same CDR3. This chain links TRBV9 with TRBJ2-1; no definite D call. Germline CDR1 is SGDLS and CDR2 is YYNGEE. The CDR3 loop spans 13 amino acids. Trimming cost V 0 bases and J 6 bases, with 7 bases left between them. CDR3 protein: CASSVGPGNEQFF. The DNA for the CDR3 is TGTGCCAGCAGCGTAGGCCCCGGCAATGAGCAGTTCTTC. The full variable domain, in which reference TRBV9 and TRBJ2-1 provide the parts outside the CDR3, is DSGVTQTPKHLITATGQRVTLRCSPRSGDLSVYWYQQSLDQGLQFLIQYYNGEERAKGNILERFSAQQFPDLHSELNLSSLELGDSALYFCASSVGPGNEQFFGPGTRLTVL.